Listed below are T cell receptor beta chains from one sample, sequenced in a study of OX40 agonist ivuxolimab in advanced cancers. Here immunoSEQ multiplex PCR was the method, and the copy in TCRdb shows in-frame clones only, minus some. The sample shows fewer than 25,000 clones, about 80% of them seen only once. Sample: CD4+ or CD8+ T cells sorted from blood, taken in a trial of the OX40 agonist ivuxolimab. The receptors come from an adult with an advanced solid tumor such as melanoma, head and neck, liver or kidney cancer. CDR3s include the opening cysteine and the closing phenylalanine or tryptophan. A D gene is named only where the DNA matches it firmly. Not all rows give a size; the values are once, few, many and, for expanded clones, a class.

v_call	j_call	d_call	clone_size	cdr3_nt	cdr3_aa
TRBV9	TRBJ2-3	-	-	TGTGCCAGCAGCGTTCTCGAAGTGGATACGCAGTATTTT	CASSVLEVDTQYF
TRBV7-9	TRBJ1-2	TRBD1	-	TGTGCCAGCAGCGCCTGGACAGGGGGTGACTATGGCTACACCTTC	CASSAWTGGDYGYTF
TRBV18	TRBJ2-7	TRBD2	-	TGTGCCAGCTCACCACGGCTAGCGGGAGGGCCCCATCGCGAGCAGTACTTC	CASSPRLAGGPHREQYF
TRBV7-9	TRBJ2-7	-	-	TGTGCCAGCAGCTTAGAAGACGGCTCTTTCTACGAGCAGTACTTC	CASSLEDGSFYEQYF
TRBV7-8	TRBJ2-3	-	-	TGTGCCAGCAGAGACAGAGGGGGGCCCACAGATACGCAGTATTTT	CASRDRGGPTDTQYF
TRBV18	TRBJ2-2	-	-	TGTGCCAGCTCACCATTGGGCCATGGGTCCAACACCGGGGAGCTGTTTTTT	CASSPLGHGSNTGELFF
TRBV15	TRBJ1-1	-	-	TGTGCCACCAGCAGAGATAGAGCAACTGAAGCTTTCTTT	CATSRDRATEAFF
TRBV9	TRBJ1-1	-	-	TGTGCCAGCAGCGCTGACACGAACACTGAAGCTTTCTTT	CASSADTNTEAFF
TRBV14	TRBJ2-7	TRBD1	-	TGTGCCAGCAGCCCCCGTCCCGGACAGGGGGCGCTTCAGAACTACGAGCAGTACTTC	CASSPRPGQGALQNYEQYF
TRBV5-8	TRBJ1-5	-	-	TGTGCCAGCAGCTTGGATCAGCCCCAGCATTTT	CASSLDQPQHF
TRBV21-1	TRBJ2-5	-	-	TGTGCCAGCAGCACCCGGACACCACAAGAGACCCAGTACTTC	CASSTRTPQETQYF
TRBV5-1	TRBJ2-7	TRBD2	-	TGCGCCAGCAGCTTTGGTGTTAGCGGGAGAGTCAGCTCCTACGAGCAGTACTTC	CASSFGVSGRVSSYEQYF
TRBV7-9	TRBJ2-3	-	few	TGTGCCAGCAGCCCTCGACTAGTTACAGATACGCAGTATTTT	CASSPRLVTDTQYF
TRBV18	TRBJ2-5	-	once	TGTGCCAGCTCAGCTGGAGAGACCCAGTACTTC	CASSAGETQYF
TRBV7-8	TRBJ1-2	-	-	TGTGCCAGCAGCCGACGTGCCCCACCGGCCCCCCACTATGGCTACACCTTC	CASSRRAPPAPHYGYTF
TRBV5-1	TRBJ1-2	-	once	TGCGCCAGCAGCCCCTACCTGACAGGTGGCTACACCTTC	CASSPYLTGGYTF
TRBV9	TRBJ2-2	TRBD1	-	TGTGCCAGCAGCGCTTCCGGGACAGTCCACCGGGAGCTGTTTTTT	CASSASGTVHRELFF
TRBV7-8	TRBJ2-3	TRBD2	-	TGTGCCAGCAGCTTAGACGGGAGGGTCACAGATACGCAGTATTTT	CASSLDGRVTDTQYF
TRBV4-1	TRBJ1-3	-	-	TGCGCCAGCAGCCAAGATGGGGTCGACTCTGGAAACACCATATATTTT	CASSQDGVDSGNTIYF
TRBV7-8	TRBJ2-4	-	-	TGTGCCAGCAGCTTAGGGGCAGGGCTGGCCAAAAACATTCAGTACTTC	CASSLGAGLAKNIQYF
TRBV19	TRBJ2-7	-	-	TGTGCCAGTAGTATCGACAGAAACTACGAGCAGTACTTC	CASSIDRNYEQYF
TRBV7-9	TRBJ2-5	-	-	TGTGCCAGCAGCTTAGCATCCTGGGCGGATCAAGAGACCCAGTACTTC	CASSLASWADQETQYF
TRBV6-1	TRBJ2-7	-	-	TGTGCCAGCAGTGAAGTTTCGGGACCCCCCTACGAGCAGTACTTC	CASSEVSGPPYEQYF
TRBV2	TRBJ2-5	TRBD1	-	TGTGCCAGCAGTGAAGATTGGACAGGCGCGGAGACCCAGTACTTC	CASSEDWTGAETQYF
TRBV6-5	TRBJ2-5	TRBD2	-	TGTGCCAGCAGCGATTATCGGGAGGGCGTTGAGACCCAGTACTTC	CASSDYREGVETQYF
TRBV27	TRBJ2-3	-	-	TGTGCCGGCAGTTTTGAAGCCAGCGGGCGCACAGATACGCAGTATTTT	CAGSFEASGRTDTQYF
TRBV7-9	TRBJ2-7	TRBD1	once	TGTGCCAGCAGCTCCGGGACAGGGGGCACGTACGAGCAGTACTTC	CASSSGTGGTYEQYF
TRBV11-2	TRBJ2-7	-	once	TGTGCCAGCAGCCCCCCGGGGCGCTACGAGCAGTACTTC	CASSPPGRYEQYF
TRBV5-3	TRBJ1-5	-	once	TGTGCCAGAAGCTTGGCCGGGGGTAATAGCAATCAGCCCCAGCATTTT	CARSLAGGNSNQPQHF
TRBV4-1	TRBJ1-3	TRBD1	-	TGCGCCAGCAGCCAAGTGCCGACAGGGGGCTCTGGAAACACCATATATTTT	CASSQVPTGGSGNTIYF
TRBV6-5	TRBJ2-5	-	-	TGTGCCAGCAGTTCGGGGACCCGAGTTGGGGAAGAGACCCAGTACTTC	CASSSGTRVGEETQYF
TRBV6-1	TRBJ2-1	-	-	TGTGCCAGCGCCCTCGACGGATACAATGAGCAGTTCTTC	CASALDGYNEQFF
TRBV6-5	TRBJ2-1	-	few	TGTGCCAGCAGGAACCCGGGACGATACAATGAGCAGTTCTTC	CASRNPGRYNEQFF
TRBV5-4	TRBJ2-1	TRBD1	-	TGTGCCAGCAGTGGGACAGGGGGCGAGCAGTTCTTC	CASSGTGGEQFF
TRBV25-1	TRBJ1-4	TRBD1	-	TGTGCCAGCAGCCGACAGGGGGCAACTAATGAAAAACTGTTTTTT	CASSRQGATNEKLFF
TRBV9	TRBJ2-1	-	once	TGTGCCAGCAGCTTCCAAGGTAATGAGCAGTTCTTC	CASSFQGNEQFF
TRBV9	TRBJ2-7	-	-	TGTGCCAGCAGCGTAGATGTTAGCGGTAACTACGAGCAGTACTTC	CASSVDVSGNYEQYF
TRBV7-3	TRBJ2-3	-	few	TGTGCCAGCAGCTGGACAGTCGCAGATACGCAGTATTTT	CASSWTVADTQYF
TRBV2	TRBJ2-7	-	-	TGTGCCAGCAGTGAAGAGGCAGACTACGAGCAGTACTTC	CASSEEADYEQYF
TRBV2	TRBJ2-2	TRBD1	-	TGTGCCGGTCGACAGGGAATCACCGGGGAGCTGTTTTTT	CAGRQGITGELFF
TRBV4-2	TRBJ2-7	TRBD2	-	TGTGCCAGCAGCCAATCGGGGCTAGCGGGTCCCAGCTCCTACGAGCAGTACTTC	CASSQSGLAGPSSYEQYF
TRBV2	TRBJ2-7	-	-	TGTGCCAGCAGTGAATGGTTTGGGGACCGGGGTGTCTACGAGCAGTACTTC	CASSEWFGDRGVYEQYF
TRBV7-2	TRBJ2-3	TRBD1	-	TGTGCCAGCAGCCCAGTCCGGGACAGCCTTATCACAGATACGCAGTATTTT	CASSPVRDSLITDTQYF
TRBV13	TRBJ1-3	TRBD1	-	TGTGCCAGCAGCTCGGGGACAGGGGGAAACACCATATATTTT	CASSSGTGGNTIYF
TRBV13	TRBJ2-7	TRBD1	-	TGTGCCAGCAGCCCGGGACAGGGGATGGGTGAGCAGTACTTC	CASSPGQGMGEQYF
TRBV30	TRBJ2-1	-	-	TGTGCCTGGAGTTCGGGGTATAGTGAGCAGTTCTTC	CAWSSGYSEQFF
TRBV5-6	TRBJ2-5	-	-	TGTGCCAGCAGCTTGGTTGCGTACCAAGAGACCCAGTACTTC	CASSLVAYQETQYF
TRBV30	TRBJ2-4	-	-	TGTGCCTGGGGGGCCATTTTGGGGGCCAAAAACATTCAGTACTTC	CAWGAILGAKNIQYF